This TCR beta chain was obtained from a study of blood T cell repertoires in COVID-19. Overall study context: Collection of acute and convalescent COVID-19 samples took place in the United States, Italy and Spain. From T cells, B-cell-depleted T cells, or PBMCs came the material, which was cDNA or gDNA.

CDR3 length: 17 residues. V was pared by 7 bases and J by 5 bases, with 18 bases of the junction left unmatched. The germline CDR1 and CDR2 sequences are MGHRA and YSYEKL. Original methodology: By means of reference gene primer amplification, nucleated cell counts were estimated. Data came from immunoSEQ multiplex PCR; TCRdb stores just in-frame clones and leaves some out. V, J and clone size reflect that table, while D and trimming were determined from the DNA. Here the sample spans roughly 200,000 clones, 87% being singletons. The specimen sequenced was peripheral blood. The receptor's source is a man in his sixties who had recovered from COVID-19. This chain joins TRBV4-1 and TRBJ2-3, with 7 positions matching TRBD1. CDR3 sequence reads: CASTSRGQGPGGDTQYF. CDR3 bases: TGCGCCAGCACTTCCAGGGGTCAGGGGCCAGGGGGAGATACGCAGTATTTT.